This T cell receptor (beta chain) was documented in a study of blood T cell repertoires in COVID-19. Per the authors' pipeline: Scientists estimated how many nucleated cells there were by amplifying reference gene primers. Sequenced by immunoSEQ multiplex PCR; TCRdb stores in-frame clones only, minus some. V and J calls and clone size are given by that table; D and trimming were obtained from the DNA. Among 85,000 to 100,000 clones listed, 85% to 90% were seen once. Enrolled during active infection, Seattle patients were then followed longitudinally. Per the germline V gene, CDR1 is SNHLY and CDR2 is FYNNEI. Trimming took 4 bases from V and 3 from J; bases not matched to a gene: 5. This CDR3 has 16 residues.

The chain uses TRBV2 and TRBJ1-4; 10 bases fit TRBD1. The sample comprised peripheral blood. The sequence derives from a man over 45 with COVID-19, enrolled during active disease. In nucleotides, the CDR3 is TGTGCCAGCAGTGGGGGACAGGGGACAGCTAATGAAAAACTGTTTTTT. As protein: CASSGGQGTANEKLFF.